The text below deals with one TCR beta chain. Its antigen is not known. The sample originates from a study of blood T cells in healthy people across ages. Broader study findings: As naive T cell percentage varied, TCR beta diversity correlated strongly with it. It was held that the diversity estimates obtained from one million T cells were underestimates.

Next came a second PCR, run for about 7 to 12 cycles, which used a sample-barcoded 5' primer along with a J-beta primer mix. Via MiXCR, TCRdb re-called the 5' RACE reads, giving one row per CDR3 protein. The table lists approximately 800,000 distinct CDR3 sequences, 55% to 75% of them singletons. The trim removed 5 bases at V and 7 bases at J, leaving 6 bases unmatched. CDR1 is ENHRY, CDR2 SYGVKD, per germline. The length of the CDR3 is 14 residues. The chain links TRBV10-3 to TRBJ1-4, with 8 bases aligning to TRBD1. The sequence was collected from a man younger than 45 in good health. Sequencing was done on a sample of blood. The DNA of the CDR3 is TGTGCCATCAGTTCAGACAGGGGTCGTGAAAAACTGTTTTTT. Translation: CAISSDRGREKLFF.